A selection of T cell receptor beta chains follows, all from one sample in a study of blood T cells in healthy people across ages. TCRdb processed the 5' RACE reads anew with MiXCR; each CDR3 protein has one entry. This sample has over a million distinct CDR3 sequences, with around 45% found just once. Sequenced sample: blood. These receptors all come from a woman aged 60 to 75 in good health. Each CDR3 is given with its conserved first and last residue. Each record gives: CDR3 length, V gene, J gene, clone size, D gene, CDR3 protein, CDR3 DNA. D genes are given only for firm matches. The listing skips clone size in some rows; elsewhere it reads once, few, many or a size class.

len: 15; v_gene: TRBV4-1; j_gene: TRBJ1-2; abundance: few; d_gene: -; CDR3aa: CASSQEQVINYGYTF; CDR3nt: TGCGCCAGCAGCCAAGAACAGGTCATTAACTATGGCTACACCTTC
len: 14; v_gene: TRBV10-1; j_gene: TRBJ2-7; abundance: -; d_gene: -; CDR3aa: CASGESTGAYEQYF; CDR3nt: TGCGCCAGCGGTGAGTCTACAGGAGCCTACGAGCAGTACTTC
len: 15; v_gene: TRBV7-3; j_gene: TRBJ2-2; abundance: -; d_gene: TRBD1; CDR3aa: CASSSGQGNPGELFF; CDR3nt: TGTGCCAGCAGCTCGGGACAGGGAAATCCGGGGGAGCTGTTTTTT
len: 16; v_gene: TRBV9; j_gene: TRBJ2-3; abundance: -; d_gene: -; CDR3aa: CASGVVLGPGTDTQYF; CDR3nt: TGTGCCAGCGGCGTAGTGCTGGGACCTGGCACAGATACGCAGTATTTT
len: 15; v_gene: TRBV7-6; j_gene: TRBJ1-1; abundance: -; d_gene: TRBD1; CDR3aa: CASSSGQGGNTEAFF; CDR3nt: TGTGCCAGCAGCTCCGGACAGGGGGGGAATACTGAAGCTTTCTTT
len: 13; v_gene: TRBV29-1; j_gene: TRBJ2-5; abundance: few; d_gene: TRBD2; CDR3aa: CSVGTSGSGEQYF; CDR3nt: TGCAGCGTTGGAACTAGCGGGAGTGGTGAGCAGTACTTC
len: 13; v_gene: TRBV2; j_gene: TRBJ2-5; abundance: -; d_gene: -; CDR3aa: CASSASNQETQYF; CDR3nt: TGTGCCAGCAGTGCGAGCAATCAAGAGACCCAGTACTTC
len: 11; v_gene: TRBV29-1; j_gene: TRBJ2-4; abundance: -; d_gene: -; CDR3aa: CSEGHGETLYF; CDR3nt: TGCAGCGAGGGACATGGGGAGACCCTGTACTTC
len: 14; v_gene: TRBV7-3; j_gene: TRBJ2-1; abundance: -; d_gene: -; CDR3aa: CASSFSGRNNEQFF; CDR3nt: TGTGCCAGCAGCTTTTCGGGACGTAACAATGAGCAGTTCTTC
len: 19; v_gene: TRBV25-1; j_gene: TRBJ2-6; abundance: -; d_gene: -; CDR3aa: CASSESIPEDNSGANVLTF; CDR3nt: TGTGCCAGCAGTGAATCGATTCCCGAGGACAACTCTGGGGCCAACGTCCTGACTTTC
len: 15; v_gene: TRBV11-1; j_gene: TRBJ2-7; abundance: few; d_gene: TRBD2; CDR3aa: CASSPTGLAKYEQYF; CDR3nt: TGTGCCAGCAGTCCAACGGGACTAGCTAAGTACGAGCAGTACTTC
len: 14; v_gene: TRBV20-1; j_gene: TRBJ2-7; abundance: -; d_gene: TRBD1; CDR3aa: CSATHLDRVYEQYF; CDR3nt: TGCAGTGCAACCCACCTGGACAGGGTATACGAGCAGTACTTC
len: 15; v_gene: TRBV2; j_gene: TRBJ2-5; abundance: -; d_gene: TRBD2; CDR3aa: CASSARSGARETQYF; CDR3nt: TGTGCCAGCAGTGCCCGTAGCGGGGCGAGAGAGACCCAGTACTTC
len: 14; v_gene: TRBV24-1; j_gene: TRBJ2-1; abundance: -; d_gene: -; CDR3aa: CATSGTPSLNVQFF; CDR3nt: TGTGCCACCTCGGGGACTCCCTCGTTGAATGTGCAGTTCTTC
len: 15; v_gene: TRBV27; j_gene: TRBJ1-2; abundance: -; d_gene: TRBD1; CDR3aa: CASSFRGGDGGGYTF; CDR3nt: TGTGCCAGCAGTTTTAGAGGGGGCGACGGAGGAGGCTACACCTTC
len: 16; v_gene: TRBV7-8; j_gene: TRBJ2-7; abundance: -; d_gene: TRBD1; CDR3aa: CASSPRVGQGLYEQYF; CDR3nt: TGTGCCAGCAGCCCTAGGGTGGGACAGGGCCTCTACGAGCAGTACTTC
len: 17; v_gene: TRBV10-1; j_gene: TRBJ2-3; abundance: -; d_gene: TRBD2; CDR3aa: CASSRGTSGSWADTQYF; CDR3nt: TGCGCCAGCAGCCGCGGGACTAGCGGGAGTTGGGCAGATACGCAGTATTTT
len: 12; v_gene: TRBV20-1; j_gene: TRBJ2-4; abundance: -; d_gene: -; CDR3aa: CSARGVSYVQYF; CDR3nt: TGCAGTGCTAGAGGAGTATCCTACGTGCAGTACTTC
len: 12; v_gene: TRBV27; j_gene: TRBJ2-7; abundance: -; d_gene: -; CDR3aa: CANSPSLDRLYF; CDR3nt: TGTGCCAACAGTCCCTCCCTGGATCGTCTGTACTTC
len: 12; v_gene: TRBV29-1; j_gene: TRBJ2-7; abundance: few; d_gene: -; CDR3aa: CSVGDSKVEQYF; CDR3nt: TGCAGCGTTGGGGACTCCAAAGTGGAGCAGTACTTC
len: 15; v_gene: TRBV6-5; j_gene: TRBJ2-3; abundance: many; d_gene: TRBD2; CDR3aa: CASSYGGRSTDTQYF; CDR3nt: TGTGCCAGCAGTTACGGCGGGAGGAGCACAGATACGCAGTATTTT
len: 11; v_gene: TRBV30; j_gene: TRBJ2-5; abundance: once; d_gene: -; CDR3aa: CAWNNLNEQYF; CDR3nt: TGTGCCTGGAACAATCTAAATGAGCAGTACTTC
len: 13; v_gene: TRBV20-1; j_gene: TRBJ2-7; abundance: -; d_gene: -; CDR3aa: CSAILLTDYEQYF; CDR3nt: TGCAGTGCTATTCTTTTGACTGACTACGAGCAGTACTTC
len: 12; v_gene: TRBV10-3; j_gene: TRBJ2-7; abundance: -; d_gene: -; CDR3aa: CAIRGGSYEQYF; CDR3nt: TGTGCCATCAGGGGGGGCAGCTACGAGCAGTACTTC
len: 16; v_gene: TRBV10-3; j_gene: TRBJ2-3; abundance: few; d_gene: -; CDR3aa: CAISEPQGGVTDTQYF; CDR3nt: TGTGCCATCAGTGAGCCCCAGGGAGGTGTGACAGATACGCAGTATTTT
len: 16; v_gene: TRBV27; j_gene: TRBJ2-7; abundance: -; d_gene: -; CDR3aa: CASSLTPLVTPYEQYF; CDR3nt: TGTGCCAGCAGTTTAACCCCTCTCGTTACCCCCTACGAGCAGTACTTC
len: 15; v_gene: TRBV28; j_gene: TRBJ2-1; abundance: few; d_gene: -; CDR3aa: CASSRRLATYNEQFF; CDR3nt: TGTGCCAGCAGCCGCCGACTGGCCACCTACAATGAGCAGTTCTTC
len: 18; v_gene: TRBV29-1; j_gene: TRBJ2-7; abundance: many; d_gene: -; CDR3aa: CSVVGAGTKASQFYEQYF; CDR3nt: TGCAGCGTTGTAGGGGCAGGGACGAAAGCCTCGCAGTTCTACGAGCAGTACTTC